The 23 T cell receptor beta chains listed next were all sequenced from one sample in a study of T cell responses to AZD1222 COVID-19 vaccine. Clones were read by immunoSEQ multiplex PCR, and TCRdb kept only the in-frame ones, dropping some. This table has about 96,000 clones, 75% to 90% appearing once. The material sequenced was peripheral blood, taken on day 0 of AZD1222 vaccination. All receptors come from an adult in good health.

This chain connects TRBV28 to TRBJ2-1, with 7 bases that match TRBD1. Germline CDR1 reads MDHEN; CDR2 reads SYDVKM. Trimming took 8 bases from V and 9 from J; bases not matched to a gene: 10. This CDR3 contains 13 residues. The CDR3: CASDREGMVEQFF. CDR3 DNA sequence: TGTGCCAGCGACAGGGAAGGTATGGTTGAGCAGTTCTTC.

Remarks on this clone: A junction boundary mismatches the germline segment, possibly from a read error. The chain recombines TRBV7-9 with TRBJ2-1; weak D call: TRBD2 (6 bases). In germline, CDR1 is SEHNR, CDR2 FQNEAQ (reference sequence). This CDR3 spans 13 amino acids. CDR3: CASNLGGFNEQFF. CDR3 DNA sequence: TGTGCCAGCAACTTAGGAGGGTTCAATGAGCAGTTCTTC.

This clone was counted between two and nine times. This chain joins TRBV3-1 (or the pseudogene TRBV3-2) and TRBJ1-1; D remains unclear. The CDR3 is 12 amino acids. V was trimmed by 6 bases and J by 4 bases, leaving 9 bases between them. The germline CDR1 and CDR2 sequences are LGHDT and YNNKEL (reference sequence). CDR3 nucleotide sequence: TGTGCCAGCAGAATCCTAGTCACTGAAGCTTTCTTT. Translating gives CASRILVTEAFF.

This chain links TRBV2 with TRBJ2-7; TRBD2 matches 7 bases. Unmatched junction bases numbered 2, after V lost 3 bases and J lost 0 bases. Germline CDR1 is SNHLY and CDR2 is FYNNEI. This CDR3 has 14 amino acids. CDR3 DNA sequence: TGTGCCAGCAGTGAGGGGGACTACTCCTACGAGCAGTACTTC. It translates to CASSEGDYSYEQYF.

This chain connects TRBV10-1 to TRBJ2-3, with 10 bases aligning to TRBD2. With V trimmed by 5 bases and J by 1 base, 12 bases remained unmatched. This CDR3 contains 18 residues. Germline values: CDR1 WNHNN, CDR2 SYGVQD (reference sequence). The chain's CDR3 is CASSSRPSGRGGTDTQYF. DNA for the CDR3: TGCGCCAGCAGTTCCCGACCGAGCGGGAGGGGGGGCACAGATACGCAGTATTTT.

The rearrangement uses TRBV20-1 and TRBJ2-3, with TRBD2 matching over 13 bases. The CDR3 is 15 residues long. Per germline, CDR1 DFQATT and CDR2 SNEGSKA (reference sequence). The trim removed 3 bases at V and 6 bases at J, leaving 6 bases unmatched. CDR3 region: CSASALAGGLDTQYF. The CDR3, as DNA: TGCAGTGCTAGTGCACTAGCGGGAGGGCTCGATACGCAGTATTTT.

V is TRBV7-2 and J is TRBJ2-3; 7 positions match TRBD2. Per the germline V gene, CDR1 is SGHTA and CDR2 is FQGNSA. After removal of 0 bases from V and 0 bases from J, the junction contained 3 bases not matched to a gene. This CDR3 is built from 16 residues. The CDR3: CASSLALGGSTDTQYF. DNA of the CDR3: TGTGCCAGCAGCTTAGCTTTGGGGGGGAGCACAGATACGCAGTATTTT.

V gene TRBV30 combines with J gene TRBJ2-7; 11 nucleotides line up with TRBD2. Trimming cost V 2 bases and J 3 bases; bases outside gene matches: 6. Germline CDR1 and CDR2: GTSNPN and SVGIG (reference sequence). This CDR3 comprises 15 residues. CDR3 sequence: CAWSYLAGGGYEQYF. The CDR3 DNA reads as TGTGCCTGGAGTTATTTAGCGGGAGGGGGCTACGAGCAGTACTTC. The variable domain in full, with the rest retrieved from reference TRBV30 and TRBJ2-7, is SQTIHQWPATLVQPVGSPLSLECTVEGTSNPNLYWYRQAAGRGLQLLFYSVGIGQISSEVPQNLSASRPQDRQFILSSKKLLLSDSGFYLCAWSYLAGGGYEQYFGPGTRLTVT.

The gene calls are TRBV6-5 and TRBJ2-1; 10 bases align to TRBD2. In germline, CDR1 is MNHEY, CDR2 SVGAGI. The CDR3 is made up of 14 amino acids. The ends lost 8 bases at V and 3 bases at J; junction bases unmatched: 4. DNA of the CDR3: TGTGCCAGCGGCCCTAGCGGGAGCTACAATGAGCAGTTCTTC. Protein sequence: CASGPSGSYNEQFF.

The chain employs TRBV9 and TRBJ2-1, with 11 bases that match TRBD1. V trimming: 1 base; J trimming: 7 bases; junction bases outside the gene matches: 7. The germline V gene encodes CDR1 SGDLS and CDR2 YYNGEE. This CDR3 is built from 16 residues. The CDR3 nucleotides read TGTGCCAGCAGCGTACTGGGACAGGGGGGGCGGAATGAGCAGTTCTTC. Translation: CASSVLGQGGRNEQFF.

The chain recombines TRBV11-1 with TRBJ2-1; possibly TRBD2 for D (5 bases). The germline gives CDR1 SGHAT, CDR2 FQDESV (reference sequence). The CDR3 has 13 amino acids. Trimming stripped 9 bases from V and 3 bases from J, with 12 bases between. In nucleotides, the CDR3 is TGTGCCAGTGAAACCGGGGACTACAATGAGCAGTTCTTC. It specifies CASETGDYNEQFF. Complete variable domain (other parts from reference TRBV11-1 and TRBJ2-1): EAEVAQSPRYKITEKSQAVAFWCDPISGHATLYWYRQILGQGPELLVQFQDESVVDDSQLPKDRFSAERLKGVDSTLKIQPAELGDSAMYLCASETGDYNEQFFGPGTRLTVL.

The gene calls are TRBV7-8 and TRBJ2-2; tentatively, D is TRBD1 (6 bases). This CDR3 is 15 amino acids long. Germline CDR1 is SGHVS and CDR2 is FQNEAQ. V lost 10 bases to trimming and J lost 4 bases, with 19 bases between them. DNA of the CDR3: TGTGCCACCCCGCCGGGACACACGACCACCGGGGAGCTGTTTTTT. It translates to CATPPGHTTTGELFF.

This clone came up once. In DNA, the CDR3 is TGTGCCACACTGCCGGGACAGGGTATCATTGAGCAGTTCTTC. This gives the protein CATLPGQGIIEQFF. The V and J genes are TRBV6-5 and TRBJ2-1; 9 nucleotides agree with TRBD1. Germline V gives CDR1 MNHEY, CDR2 SVGAGI. J was trimmed by 9 bases and V by 10 bases; bases with no gene match: 13. The CDR3 has 14 amino acids.

As to this clone: Relative to the germline gene, one junction end is altered; a read error may explain this. The chain recombines TRBV7-3 with TRBJ2-1; D not resolved. The V gene's germline CDR1 is SGHTA and CDR2 FQGTGA. The CDR3 runs 12 residues. The CDR3 spells CASSLRRPRLVF. CDR3 DNA sequence: TGTGCCAGCAGCTTACGTCGACCGCGATTGGTCTTC. The full variable domain, with the rest looked up from reference TRBV7-3 and TRBJ2-1, is GAGVSQTPSNKVTEKGKYVELRCDPISGHTALYWYRQSLGQGPEFLIYFQGTGAADDSGLPNDRFFAVRPEGSVSTLKIQRTERGDSAVYLCASSLRRPRLVFGPGTRLTVL.

V gene TRBV5-4 combines with J gene TRBJ2-2; 10 bases agree with TRBD1. The CDR3 length is 14 residues. Unmatched junction bases numbered 9, after V lost 4 bases and J lost 12 bases. Germline CDR1 is SGHNT and CDR2 is YYREEE (reference sequence). CDR3 DNA: TGTGCCAGCAGCCCGGGACAGGGGCCTTCTAAGCTGTTTTTT. Its protein is CASSPGQGPSKLFF.

V usage is TRBV28 and J usage is TRBJ1-1, with a tentative D call TRBD1 (6 bases). V was clipped by 3 bases and J by 6 bases, with 14 bases between them. This CDR3 has 14 residues. Germline loops: CDR1 MDHEN, CDR2 SYDVKM. The CDR3 is CASSLWQRGPEAFF. In DNA, the CDR3 is TGTGCCAGCAGTTTGTGGCAGCGGGGGCCTGAAGCTTTCTTT.

This clone came up a few times. This rearrangement joins TRBV7-9 to TRBJ1-4; 7 bases align to TRBD1. Per germline, CDR1 SEHNR and CDR2 FQNEAQ (reference sequence). The CDR3 loop spans 17 amino acids. The junction had 7 bases not matched to a gene; V was cut back by 3 bases and J by 0 bases. This CDR3 reads CASSLTGTATTNEKLFF. CDR3 nucleotide sequence: TGTGCCAGCAGCTTGACCGGGACAGCCACAACTAATGAAAAACTGTTTTTT. The variable domain in full, completed from reference TRBV7-9 and TRBJ1-4, reads DTGVSQNPRHKITKRGQNVTFRCDPISEHNRLYWYRQTLGQGPEFLTYFQNEAQLEKSRLLSDRFSAERPKGSFSTLEIQRTEQGDSAMYLCASSLTGTATTNEKLFFGSGTQLSVL.

This chain uses TRBV6-6 with TRBJ2-5, with D maybe TRBD2 (6 bases). CDR3 length: 14 amino acids. Germline CDR1 MNHNY, CDR2 SVGAGI (reference sequence). V lost 4 bases to trimming and J lost 4 bases, with 13 bases between them. The CDR3 is CASSLGSGGETQYF. Here the CDR3 DNA reads TGTGCCAGCAGTTTGGGATCCGGGGGAGAGACCCAGTACTTC.

This chain links TRBV27 with TRBJ2-7; D call uncertain. V was cut by 3 bases and J by 6 bases, with 3 bases left in between. The CDR3 has 10 residues. Germline-derived CDR1 and CDR2 are MNHEY and SMNVEV (reference sequence). CDR3 residues: CASSFPEQYF. The CDR3 DNA reads TGTGCCAGCAGTTTCCCCGAGCAGTACTTC.

The chain uses TRBV6-5 and TRBJ1-1; the D is unclear. The ends were cut back, 6 bases at V and 5 bases at J, with 16 bases in the middle. CDR1 is MNHEY and CDR2 is SVGAGI in the germline V gene. This CDR3 region has 14 residues. The CDR3 sequence: CASRGEGTHTEAFF. DNA for the CDR3: TGTGCCAGCAGGGGAGAGGGTACTCATACTGAAGCTTTCTTT.

This rearrangement joins TRBV28 to TRBJ2-1, with 10 bases matching TRBD2. The CDR3 runs 14 residues. The germline gives CDR1 MDHEN, CDR2 SYDVKM. V was pared by 6 bases and J by 5 bases, with 4 bases of the junction left unmatched. Here the CDR3 reads CASSGTSGDNEQFF. CDR3 in DNA: TGTGCCAGCAGCGGCACTAGCGGGGACAATGAGCAGTTCTTC.

V gene TRBV5-1 combines with J gene TRBJ1-4, with 9 bases that match TRBD1. Germline V gene lookup returns CDR1 SGHRS and CDR2 YFSETQ. The CDR3 is 15 amino acids. V lost 2 bases and J lost 5; bases outside the gene matches: 4. The CDR3 protein is CASSLGQGLNEKLFF. CDR3 in DNA: TGCGCCAGCAGCTTAGGACAGGGGTTAAATGAAAAACTGTTTTTT.

This rearrangement joins TRBV7-9 to TRBJ2-5; 16 nucleotides align to TRBD2. V was clipped by 1 base and J by 5 bases; unmatched bases: 10. The CDR3 covers 19 residues. CDR1 SEHNR and CDR2 FQNEAQ come from the germline V gene (reference sequence). DNA of the CDR3: TGTGCCAGCAGCTTAGGAGGTGGGACTAGCGGGAGGGCCCTTGAGACCCAGTACTTC. This translates into CASSLGGGTSGRALETQYF.